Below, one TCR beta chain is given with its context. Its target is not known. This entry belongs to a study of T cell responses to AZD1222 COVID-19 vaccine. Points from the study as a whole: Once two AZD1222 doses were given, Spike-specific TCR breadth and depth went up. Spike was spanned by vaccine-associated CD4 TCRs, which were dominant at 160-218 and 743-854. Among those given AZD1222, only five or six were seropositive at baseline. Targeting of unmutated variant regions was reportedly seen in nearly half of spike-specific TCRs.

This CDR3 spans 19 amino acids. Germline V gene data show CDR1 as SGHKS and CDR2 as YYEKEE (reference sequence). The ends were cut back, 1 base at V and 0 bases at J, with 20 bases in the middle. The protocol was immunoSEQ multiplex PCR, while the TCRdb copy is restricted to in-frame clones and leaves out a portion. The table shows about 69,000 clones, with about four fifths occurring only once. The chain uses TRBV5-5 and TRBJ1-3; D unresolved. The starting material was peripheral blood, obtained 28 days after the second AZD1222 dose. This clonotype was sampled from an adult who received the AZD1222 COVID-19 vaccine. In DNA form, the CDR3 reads TGTGCCAGCAGCTTGCTCGTCCAGCCCCAACTCCTCTCTGGAAACACCATATATTTT. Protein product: CASSLLVQPQLLSGNTIYF.